The 21 T cell receptor beta chains given below trace back to one sample, sequenced in a study of blood T cells in healthy people across ages. A J-beta primer mix and a sample-barcoded 5' primer were used in a second PCR of roughly 6 to 12 cycles. TCRdb redid the calling of the 5' RACE reads with MiXCR, one entry per CDR3 protein. Among hundreds of thousands of distinct CDR3 sequences listed, over 45% were seen once. Material for sequencing was blood. All receptors derive from a woman aged 60-75 years in good health.

This clonotype was recorded a few times. The CDR3 here is CASSLEGFYEQYF. CDR3 nucleotide sequence: TGCGCCAGCAGCTTGGAGGGCTTCTACGAGCAGTACTTC. The chain carries TRBV5-1 and TRBJ2-7; D is uncertain. Germline CDR1 is SGHRS and CDR2 is YFSETQ. This CDR3 comprises 13 residues. Trimming left V 0 bases short and J 3 bases short, with 7 bases between.

This clonotype was observed a single time. The V and J genes are TRBV28 and TRBJ2-5; 7 bases map to TRBD1. The J call may be faulty, since TRBJ2-7 better matches the DNA end. Looked up from germline, CDR1 is MDHEN and CDR2 is SYDVKM. There are 15 residues in the CDR3. The CDR3 DNA reads TGTGCCAGCAGCACCGTGACAGGGATAGGATCCGAGCAGTACTTC. This translates into CASSTVTGIGSEQYF.

In this sample, this clonotype turned up many times. V and J are TRBV29-1 and TRBJ2-5; D call uncertain. CDR1 and CDR2 from the germline V gene are SQVTM and ANQGSEA. V dropped 3 bases and J dropped 4 bases, with 9 bases sitting between them. The CDR3 consists of 12 residues. In nucleotides, the CDR3 is TGCAGCGTTGACCCACCGGGAGAGACCCAGTACTTC. It codes for CSVDPPGETQYF.

This clonotype turned up a few times. The chain links TRBV2 to TRBJ2-3, with TRBD1 identical over 7 bases. CDR3 length equals 14 residues. Germline CDR1 SNHLY, CDR2 FYNNEI. Trimming cost V 4 bases and J 9 bases; bases outside gene matches: 10. In DNA, the CDR3 is TGTGCCAGCAGTGCCTCCGGGACAGCCAACACGCAGTATTTT. It encodes CASSASGTANTQYF.

This clonotype was picked up a small number of times. This chain connects TRBV20-1 to TRBJ2-4; D gene ambiguous. The V gene's germline CDR1 is DFQATT and CDR2 SNEGSKA (reference sequence). Trimming left V 0 bases short and J 2 bases short, with 5 bases between. This CDR3 has 13 residues. The CDR3 sequence is CSARDPPKNIQYF. The CDR3 coding sequence is TGCAGTGCTAGAGACCCTCCCAAAAACATTCAGTACTTC.

The chain recombines TRBV18 with TRBJ2-3; tentative D call: TRBD2 (5 bases). V lost 6 bases and J lost 0, with 13 bases in between. The CDR3 has 15 residues. Per germline, CDR1 KGHSH and CDR2 LQKENI. CDR3 sequence: CASSPIAQSTDTQYF. The CDR3 DNA sequence: TGTGCCAGCTCGCCAATAGCGCAGAGCACAGATACGCAGTATTTT.

This chain connects TRBV7-2 to TRBJ2-3; TRBD2 agrees at 10 bases. Trimming removed 4 bases from V and 3 bases from J; junction bases left unmatched: 4. CDR1 and CDR2 (germline): SGHTA, FQGNSA. This CDR3 contains 15 residues. DNA for the CDR3: TGTGCCAGCAGCTATCCGGGACTAGCGACAGATACGCAGTATTTT. Translation gives CASSYPGLATDTQYF.

The chain carries TRBV12-3 or TRBV12-4 and TRBJ2-7; D remains unclear. The CDR3 loop spans 10 amino acids. V lost 11 bases to trimming and J lost 2 bases, with 7 bases between them. In DNA form, the CDR3 reads TGTGCCCCGGCGACCTACGAGCAGTACTTC. Amino acids: CAPATYEQYF.

This clonotype was seen only a few times. The chain employs TRBV4-1 and TRBJ2-5; TRBD2 matches 11 bases. The germline gives CDR1 MGHRA, CDR2 YSYEKL. This CDR3 spans 18 amino acids. V trimming: 1 base; J trimming: 3 bases; junction bases outside the gene matches: 10. The CDR3 region is CASSQGHRLAGREETQYF. The CDR3 coding sequence is TGCGCCAGCAGCCAAGGTCACAGACTAGCGGGAAGGGAAGAGACCCAGTACTTC.

Only one count was recorded for this clonotype. The V and J genes are TRBV4-1 and TRBJ2-1; D ambiguous. Germline V gives CDR1 MGHRA, CDR2 YSYEKL. V was trimmed by 3 bases and J by 4 bases, leaving 10 bases between them. The CDR3 runs to 14 residues. The CDR3 DNA reads as TGCGCCAGCAGCCACGGAACTAAGTACAATGAGCAGTTCTTC. Its translation: CASSHGTKYNEQFF.

The V gene is TRBV20-1, the J gene TRBJ2-6; 8 bases are a match to TRBD1. V gave up 6 bases and J gave up 3 bases; unmatched junction bases: 7. Germline V gene sequence: CDR1 DFQATT, CDR2 SNEGSKA (reference sequence). This CDR3 has 15 amino acids. CDR3: CSAERTGFGANVLTF. The DNA of the CDR3 is TGCAGTGCGGAGAGGACAGGGTTTGGGGCCAACGTCCTGACTTTC.

There are a few counts of this clonotype. V is TRBV5-6 and J is TRBJ2-4; D is unresolved. Germline loops: CDR1 SGHDT, CDR2 YYEEEE. The CDR3 contains 16 residues. V dropped 0 bases and J dropped 0 bases, with 10 bases sitting between them. Here the CDR3 DNA reads TGTGCCAGCAGCTTGGCCCAGCAACTAGCCAAAAACATTCAGTACTTC. Protein sequence: CASSLAQQLAKNIQYF.

This clonotype was counted a few times. This sequence joins TRBV18 and TRBJ2-7; 11 bases match TRBD1. Losses at the gene ends were 5 bases for V and 2 bases for J; bases not matched to a gene: 5. CDR3 length equals 15 residues. Germline V gives CDR1 KGHSH, CDR2 LQKENI. The CDR3 sequence: CASSRDRGEAYEQYF. The CDR3 DNA reads as TGTGCCAGCTCAAGGGACAGGGGGGAAGCCTACGAGCAGTACTTC.

The V and J genes are TRBV4-2 and TRBJ2-2, with TRBD2 matching 7 bases. This CDR3 comprises 16 residues. The germline V gene has CDR1 LGHNA and CDR2 YNFKEQ. The ends lost 4 bases at V and 0 bases at J; junction bases unmatched: 5. The CDR3 DNA reads as TGTGCCAGCAGCCTTACGGGGGGAGCGAACACCGGGGAGCTGTTTTTT. Its protein product is CASSLTGGANTGELFF.

This clonotype has a count of ten or more. This chain links TRBV5-1 with TRBJ2-5, with 9 bases identical to TRBD1. The V and J ends lost 4 bases and 1 base, in that order; junction bases with no gene match: 2. There are 14 residues in the CDR3. Germline V CDR1 and CDR2: SGHRS, YFSETQ. In nucleotides, the CDR3 is TGCGCCAGCAGCGTGGGACAGGGCCAAGAGACCCAGTACTTC. Translating gives CASSVGQGQETQYF.

The chain is built from TRBV29-1 and TRBJ2-4, with 11 bases lining up with TRBD2. CDR1 is SQVTM, CDR2 ANQGSEA, per germline. This CDR3 region has 13 residues. With V trimmed by 4 bases and J by 8 bases, 4 bases remained unmatched. CDR3 loop: CSVGSGRGDIQYF. The CDR3 coding sequence is TGCAGCGTTGGTAGCGGGAGGGGGGACATTCAGTACTTC.

The rearrangement joins TRBV20-1 to TRBJ2-1; the D call may be TRBD1 or TRBD2 (6 bases each). The germline CDR1 and CDR2 sequences are DFQATT and SNEGSKA (reference sequence). V was shortened by 1 base and J by 13 bases, with 20 bases between the two germline ends. The CDR3 is 14 amino acids. CDR3: CSARVGGGRETQFF. CDR3 DNA sequence: TGCAGTGCTAGAGTGGGTGGGGGGCGAGAGACCCAGTTCTTC.

This chain links TRBV4-2 with TRBJ2-2; D ambiguous. This CDR3 has 13 amino acids. In germline, CDR1 is LGHNA, CDR2 YNFKEQ. The V end lost 4 bases, the J end lost 8 bases, and 11 bases lay between the germline ends. The chain's CDR3 is CASSPPERGELFF. The CDR3 region has the DNA TGTGCCAGCAGCCCACCGGAGAGGGGGGAGCTGTTTTTT.

The chain is built from TRBV19 and TRBJ2-5; D is unclear. Germline V CDR1 and CDR2: LNHDA, SQIVND (reference sequence). This CDR3 has 13 residues. V was pared by 3 bases and J by 11 bases, with 16 bases between. The CDR3 region has the DNA TGTGCCAGTAGTATTAACAGACTTTCAAGGCAGTACTTC. As protein: CASSINRLSRQYF.

This clonotype turned up a few times. The chain is built from TRBV15 and TRBJ2-1; 8 nucleotides line up with TRBD1. CDR1 is LNHNV, CDR2 YYDKDF, per germline (reference sequence). This CDR3 region has 15 residues. V lost 0 bases to trimming and J lost 5 bases; unmatched junction nucleotides: 3. The CDR3 loop reads CATSREDRADNEQFF. In nucleotides, the CDR3 is TGTGCCACCAGCAGAGAGGACAGGGCTGACAATGAGCAGTTCTTC.

CDR3 in amino acids: CASSLAGQGRGSPGNEQFF. The CDR3 nucleotides read TGCGCCAGCAGCTTGGCTGGACAGGGCCGGGGCTCACCGGGCAATGAGCAGTTCTTC. This chain links TRBV5-1 with TRBJ2-1, with TRBD1 matching 8 bases. Germline trimming cut 0 bases from V and 6 bases from J; bases unmatched to any gene: 17. Germline assignment: CDR1 SGHRS and CDR2 YFSETQ. The CDR3 covers 19 residues. Combining the CDR3 with reference TRBV5-1 and TRBJ2-1 gives the whole variable domain KAGVTQTPRYLIKTRGQQVTLSCSPISGHRSVSWYQQTPGQGLQFLFEYFSETQRNKGNFPGRFSGRQFSNSRSEMNVSTLELGDSALYLCASSLAGQGRGSPGNEQFFGPGTRLTVL.